This TCR beta chain came from a study of naive and memory T cell subsets (dated by TCRdb to the late 2010s). General notes on the study: An open-source, UMI-based TCR alpha and beta sequencing pipeline was applied to sorted naive and memory peripheral blood T cell subsets. The results of the functional CMV T cell responses matched the IgG serology results in every case. RNA was DNase-treated and reverse transcribed with TCR constant-region primers, mostly using SuperScript III.

Overall results and qualifications from the work: A clonotype was defined as a single alpha or beta chain sequence rather than as a paired alpha/beta receptor. Once error correction was done, more than 95% of naive TCR sequences showed up just once, which made the naive abundance distributions much steeper than those of the memory subsets. In both CD4 and CD8 cells, the Gini index increased while Shannon and inverse Simpson diversity decreased from naive through CM, EM and EMRA. The repertoire findings for the naive and memory subsets could not be validated against a ground truth, as none was available. A few larger clonotypes were found in naive repertoires, especially CD8, and these larger clonotypes were possibly memory cells re-expressing CD45RA. TCR abundance followed a power law with an exponent that was different for naive and memory subsets but consistent across the three individuals. RNA-based TCR counts may be affected by expression changes linked to T cell activation and differentiation.

Library method: UMI-ligation and nested PCR. The beta constant-region primer was an equimolar mix of two oligonucleotides covering both TRBC1 and TRBC2. T4 RNA ligase 1 ligated a single-stranded oligonucleotide carrying the SP2 primer and a 12-nucleotide UMI to the cDNA 3' end. The ligated cDNA went through four rounds of PCR with nested alpha and beta constant-region primers together with the SP2 primer. Incubation of the ligation reaction lasted about 19-24 hours at 16 degrees C. PCR2 was typically run as a SYBR Green qPCR and stopped at a predetermined threshold to prevent over-amplification. All purifications after the first were performed with Agencourt AMPure XP magnetic beads. Library amounts were measured by Qubit and library quality was assessed on a TapeStation, where the main peak was expected at around 650 bp. Pooled libraries were sequenced on an Illumina MiSeq using v2 2x251 paired-end kits, and typically roughly 0.85-2.2 million reads were obtained per sample. Each sample was pooled at around 4 nM, and roughly 4.5-7.5% PhiX was included to help cluster recognition. In the source study's methods: FASTQ reads processed by Demultiplexor were assigned V and J genes by Decombinator through tag matching that tolerated a single base-pair mismatch. Collapsinator relied on UMIs to fix sequencing errors as well as frequency errors caused by PCR heterogeneity. CDR3Translator translated TCRs and extracted CDR3s from the conserved cysteine to the FGXG phenylalanine, flagging non-productive sequences. Repertoires were subsampled to equal numbers of UMI-defined TCRs before Gini, Shannon entropy and inverse Simpson indices were calculated. Within the linear range, a power law was fitted by maximum likelihood to the distributions of clonotype abundance. When run on a single naive CD8 sample, MIGEC and the pipeline yielded similar UMI counts, similar unique TCR numbers and similar clonal distributions. In one analysis, naive TCRs also found in any memory subset of the same donor were removed from the naive repertoire. The repertoires were searched for just under 7,500 CMV-associated CDR3 sequences that had been compiled from VDJdb and a published dataset. The public reads were run again by TCRdb, first through fastp at Q25 and then through MiXCR, and only productive beta chains were kept. Rows merge per CDR3 protein into single entries with the most common DNA and genes. It is TCRdb's table, rather than the study itself, that gives the V and J calls and clone size. The sample contains approximately 140,000 distinct CDR3 sequences, over 15% of them found a single time. The ten largest clones take up about 0.14% of the sample.

From the second PCR step on, the TCR alpha and beta chain libraries were amplified in separate reactions. The CMV status of each donor was determined by measuring IFNgamma production from CD4+ T cells after fresh PBMCs had been stimulated overnight with CMV viral lysate. CD4 T cells were positively selected using Miltenyi beads, after which CD8 T cells were positively selected from the CD4-negative fraction. Cells stained for CD3, CD4, CD8, CD45RA, CD27 and a live/dead dye were sorted on a BD Aria II into four subsets by CD45RA and CD27. Blood came from three healthy volunteers, each fractionated into CD4 and CD8 T cells and then into four differentiation subsets. Approximately 130 ml of peripheral blood was drawn per donor, and PBMC were isolated by Ficoll-Paque PLUS density-gradient centrifugation. Sorted cells were lysed in RLT buffer, after which RNA was extracted using a Qiagen RNeasy kit and stored at -80 degrees C.

Worth noting for this clonotype: Which antigen it targets is not known. No base quality values were provided; no much bigger clone lies one nucleotide off.

The germline V gene encodes CDR1 MDHEN and CDR2 SYDVKM. Including the terminal cysteine and phenylalanine, the CDR3 comprises 15 residues. The only DNA kept is the CDR3, 45 bases in frame from the first base. The TCR sequence derives from a human donor in good health. The sample comprised naive CD4+ T cells from blood. The sample's cell subset or site label is to be understood as: naive T cells, CD45RA high CD27+. The chain links TRBV28 with TRBJ2-1; possibly the D gene is TRBD2, per 6 matching bases. CDR3 sequence: CVALGDFRSYNEQFF. In nucleotides, the sequence is TGTGTCGCCCTGGGGGACTTCCGCTCCTACAATGAGCAGTTCTTC.